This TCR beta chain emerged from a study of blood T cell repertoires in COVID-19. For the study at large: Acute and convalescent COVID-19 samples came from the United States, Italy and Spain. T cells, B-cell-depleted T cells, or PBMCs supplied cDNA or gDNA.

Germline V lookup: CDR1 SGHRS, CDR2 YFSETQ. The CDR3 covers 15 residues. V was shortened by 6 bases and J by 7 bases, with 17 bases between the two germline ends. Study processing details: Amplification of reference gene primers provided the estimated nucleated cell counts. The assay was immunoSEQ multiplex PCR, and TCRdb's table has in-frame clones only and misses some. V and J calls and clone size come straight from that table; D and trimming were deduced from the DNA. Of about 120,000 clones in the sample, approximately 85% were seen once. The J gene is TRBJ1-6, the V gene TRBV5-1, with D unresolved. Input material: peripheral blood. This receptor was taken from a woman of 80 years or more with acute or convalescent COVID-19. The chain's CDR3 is CASTPDGPRNSPLHF. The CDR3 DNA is TGCGCCAGCACCCCCGACGGCCCGAGGAATTCACCCCTCCACTTT.